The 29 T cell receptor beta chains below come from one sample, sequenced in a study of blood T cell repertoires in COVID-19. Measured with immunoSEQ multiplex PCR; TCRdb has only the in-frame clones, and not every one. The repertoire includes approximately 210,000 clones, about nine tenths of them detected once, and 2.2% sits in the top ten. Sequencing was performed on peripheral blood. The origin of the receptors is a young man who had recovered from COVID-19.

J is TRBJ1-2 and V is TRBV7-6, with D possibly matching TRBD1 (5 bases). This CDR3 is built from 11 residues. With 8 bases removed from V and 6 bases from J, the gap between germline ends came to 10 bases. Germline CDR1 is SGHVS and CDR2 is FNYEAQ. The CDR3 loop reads CASGGVDGYTF. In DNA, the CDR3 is TGTGCCAGCGGGGGGGTAGATGGCTACACCTTC.

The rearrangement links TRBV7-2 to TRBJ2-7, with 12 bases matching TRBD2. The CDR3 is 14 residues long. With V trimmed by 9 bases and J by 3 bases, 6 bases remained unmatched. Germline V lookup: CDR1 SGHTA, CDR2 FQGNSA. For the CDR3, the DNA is TGTGCCAGTGGACTAGCGGGGTTCTACTACGAGCAGTACTTC. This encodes CASGLAGFYYEQYF.

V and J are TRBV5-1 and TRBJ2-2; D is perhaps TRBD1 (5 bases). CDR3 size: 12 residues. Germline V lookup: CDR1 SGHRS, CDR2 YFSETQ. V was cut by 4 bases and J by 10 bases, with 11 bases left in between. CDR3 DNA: TGCGCCAGCAGCCCCGGACACCAGGAGCTGTTTTTT. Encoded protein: CASSPGHQELFF.

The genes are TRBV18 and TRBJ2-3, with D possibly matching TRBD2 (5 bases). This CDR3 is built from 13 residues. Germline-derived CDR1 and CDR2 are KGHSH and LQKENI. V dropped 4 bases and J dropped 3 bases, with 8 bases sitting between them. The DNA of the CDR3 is TGTGCCAGCTCACGAGAGGGTACAGATACGCAGTATTTT. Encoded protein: CASSREGTDTQYF.

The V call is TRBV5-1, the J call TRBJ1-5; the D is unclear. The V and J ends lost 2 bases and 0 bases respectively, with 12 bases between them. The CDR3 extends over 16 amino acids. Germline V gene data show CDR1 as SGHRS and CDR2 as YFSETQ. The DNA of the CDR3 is TGCGCCAGCAGCTTCGGCGGACTTTATAGCAATCAGCCCCAGCATTTT. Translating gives CASSFGGLYSNQPQHF.

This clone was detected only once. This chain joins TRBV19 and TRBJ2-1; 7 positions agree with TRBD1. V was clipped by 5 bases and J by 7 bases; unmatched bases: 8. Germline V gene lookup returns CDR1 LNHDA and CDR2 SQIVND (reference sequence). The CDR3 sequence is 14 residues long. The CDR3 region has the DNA TGTGCCAGTAGTTGGGGACAGCTACATAATGAGCAGTTCTTC. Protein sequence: CASSWGQLHNEQFF.

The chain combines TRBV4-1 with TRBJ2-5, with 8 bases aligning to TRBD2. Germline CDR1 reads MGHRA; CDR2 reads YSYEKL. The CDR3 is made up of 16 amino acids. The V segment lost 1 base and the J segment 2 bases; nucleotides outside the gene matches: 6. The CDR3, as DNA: TGCGCCAGCAGCCAAGGGAGCGGGGGAGTACAAGAGACCCAGTACTTC. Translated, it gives CASSQGSGGVQETQYF.

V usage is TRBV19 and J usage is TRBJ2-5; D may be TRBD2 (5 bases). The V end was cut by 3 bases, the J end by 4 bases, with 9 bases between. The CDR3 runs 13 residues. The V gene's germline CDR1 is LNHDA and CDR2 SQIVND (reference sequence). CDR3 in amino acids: CASSITGRETQYF. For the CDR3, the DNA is TGTGCCAGTAGTATTACTGGGAGAGAGACCCAGTACTTC.

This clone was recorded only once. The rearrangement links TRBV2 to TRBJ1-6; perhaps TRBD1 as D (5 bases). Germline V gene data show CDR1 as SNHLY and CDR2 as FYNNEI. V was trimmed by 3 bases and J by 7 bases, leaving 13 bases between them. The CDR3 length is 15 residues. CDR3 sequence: CASSDGFGGNSPLHF. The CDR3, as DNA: TGTGCCAGCAGTGATGGGTTCGGGGGGAATTCACCCCTCCACTTT.

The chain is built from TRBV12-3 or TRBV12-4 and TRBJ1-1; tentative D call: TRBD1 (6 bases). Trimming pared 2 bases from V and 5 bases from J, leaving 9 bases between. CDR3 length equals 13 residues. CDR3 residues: CASSLRQETEAFF. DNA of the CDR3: TGTGCCAGCAGTTTAAGACAGGAGACTGAAGCTTTCTTT.

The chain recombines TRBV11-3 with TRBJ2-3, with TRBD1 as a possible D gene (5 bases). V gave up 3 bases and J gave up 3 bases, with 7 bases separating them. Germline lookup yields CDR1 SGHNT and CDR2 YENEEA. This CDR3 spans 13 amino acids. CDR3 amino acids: CASSLKGTDTQYF. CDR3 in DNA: TGTGCCAGCAGCTTGAAGGGGACAGATACGCAGTATTTT.

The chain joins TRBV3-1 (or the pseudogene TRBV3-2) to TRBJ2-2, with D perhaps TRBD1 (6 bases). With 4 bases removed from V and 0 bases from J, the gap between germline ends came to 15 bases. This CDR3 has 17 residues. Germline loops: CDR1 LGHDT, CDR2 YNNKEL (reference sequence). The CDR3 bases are TGTGCCAGCAGCCCCCGGACAGCGGCCACGAACACCGGGGAGCTGTTTTTT. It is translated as CASSPRTAATNTGELFF.

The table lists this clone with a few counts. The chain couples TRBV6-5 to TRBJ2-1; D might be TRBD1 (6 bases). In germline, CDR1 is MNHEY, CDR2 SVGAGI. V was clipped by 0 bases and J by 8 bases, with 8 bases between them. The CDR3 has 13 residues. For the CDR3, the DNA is TGTGCCAGCAGTTACTCCAGGGGTGATGAGCAGTTCTTC. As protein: CASSYSRGDEQFF.

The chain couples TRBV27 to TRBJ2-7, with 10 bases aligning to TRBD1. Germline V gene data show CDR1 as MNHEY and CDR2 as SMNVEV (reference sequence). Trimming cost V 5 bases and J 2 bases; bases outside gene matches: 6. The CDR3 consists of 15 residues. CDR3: CASSPRGTGAYEQYF. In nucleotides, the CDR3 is TGTGCCAGCAGTCCCAGGGGGACAGGGGCCTACGAGCAGTACTTC.

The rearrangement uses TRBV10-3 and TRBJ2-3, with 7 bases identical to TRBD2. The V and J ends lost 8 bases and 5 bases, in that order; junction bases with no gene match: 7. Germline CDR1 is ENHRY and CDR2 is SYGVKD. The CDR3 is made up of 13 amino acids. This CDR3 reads CAIRGESIDTQYF. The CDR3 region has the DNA TGTGCCATCCGGGGGGAGAGTATAGATACGCAGTATTTT.

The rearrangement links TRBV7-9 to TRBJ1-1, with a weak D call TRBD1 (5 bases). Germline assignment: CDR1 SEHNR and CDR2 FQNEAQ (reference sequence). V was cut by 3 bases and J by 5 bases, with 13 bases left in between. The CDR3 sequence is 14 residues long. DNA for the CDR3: TGTGCCAGCAGCTTGGTATCCGGGGGTACTGAAGCTTTCTTT. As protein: CASSLVSGGTEAFF.

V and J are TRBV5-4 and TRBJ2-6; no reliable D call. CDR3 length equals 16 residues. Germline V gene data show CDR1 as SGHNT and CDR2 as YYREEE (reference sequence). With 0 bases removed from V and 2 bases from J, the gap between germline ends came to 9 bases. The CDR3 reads CASSLALGAGANVLTF. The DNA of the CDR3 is TGTGCCAGCAGCTTGGCGTTGGGCGCTGGGGCCAACGTCCTGACTTTC.

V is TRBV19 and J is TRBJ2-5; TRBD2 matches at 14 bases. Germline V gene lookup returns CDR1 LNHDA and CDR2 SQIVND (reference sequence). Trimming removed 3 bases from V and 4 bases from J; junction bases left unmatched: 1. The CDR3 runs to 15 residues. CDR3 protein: CASSMGLAGVETQYF. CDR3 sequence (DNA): TGTGCCAGTAGTATGGGACTAGCGGGGGTAGAGACCCAGTACTTC.

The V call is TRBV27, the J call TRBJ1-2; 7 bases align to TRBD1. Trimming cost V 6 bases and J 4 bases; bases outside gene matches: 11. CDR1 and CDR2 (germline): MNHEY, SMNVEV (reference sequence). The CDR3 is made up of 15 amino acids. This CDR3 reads CASSPGGGPLYGYTF. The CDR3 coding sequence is TGTGCCAGCAGCCCGGGAGGGGGCCCCCTCTATGGCTACACCTTC.

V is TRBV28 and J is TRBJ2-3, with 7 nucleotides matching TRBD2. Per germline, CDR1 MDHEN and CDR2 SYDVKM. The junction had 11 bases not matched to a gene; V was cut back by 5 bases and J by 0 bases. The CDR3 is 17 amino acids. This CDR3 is CASSQPSLAASTDTQYF. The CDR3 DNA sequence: TGTGCCAGCAGTCAACCCAGTCTAGCGGCGAGCACAGATACGCAGTATTTT. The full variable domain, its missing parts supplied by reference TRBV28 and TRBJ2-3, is DVKVTQSSRYLVKRTGEKVFLECVQDMDHENMFWYRQDPGLGLRLIYFSYDVKMKEKGDIPEGYSVSREKKERFSLILESASTNQTSMYLCASSQPSLAASTDTQYFGPGTRLTVL.

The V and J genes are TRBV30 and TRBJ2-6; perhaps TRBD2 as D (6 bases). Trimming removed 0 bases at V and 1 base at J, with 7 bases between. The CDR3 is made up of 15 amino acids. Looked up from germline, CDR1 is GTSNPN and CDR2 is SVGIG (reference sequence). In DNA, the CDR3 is TGTGCCTGGAGTGTTGGGACTTCTGGGGCCAACGTCCTGACTTTC. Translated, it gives CAWSVGTSGANVLTF.

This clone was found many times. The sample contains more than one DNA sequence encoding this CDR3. The CDR3 sequence is CASSIQGLYGYTF. The CDR3 DNA follows: TGTGCCAGTAGTATCCAGGGACTCTATGGCTACACCTTC. The chain couples TRBV19 to TRBJ1-2; maybe TRBD1 (5 bases). The CDR3 has 13 residues. In germline, CDR1 is LNHDA, CDR2 SQIVND (reference sequence). V shed 3 bases and J shed 4 bases, with 9 bases lying between them. Using reference TRBV19 and TRBJ1-2 for the parts outside the CDR3, the full variable domain is DGGITQSPKYLFRKEGQNVTLSCEQNLNHDAMYWYRQDPGQGLRLIYYSQIVNDFQKGDIAEGYSVSREKKESFPLTVTSAQKNPTAFYLCASSIQGLYGYTFGSGTRLTVV.

Here the CDR3 reads CASSLRSLSTDTQYF. DNA of the CDR3: TGTGCCAGCAGCTTACGGTCCTTGAGCACAGATACGCAGTATTTT. This chain connects TRBV7-2 to TRBJ2-3; the D is unclear. The CDR3 is made up of 15 amino acids. CDR1 SGHTA and CDR2 FQGNSA come from the germline V gene. V shed 2 bases and J shed 0 bases, with 9 bases lying between them.

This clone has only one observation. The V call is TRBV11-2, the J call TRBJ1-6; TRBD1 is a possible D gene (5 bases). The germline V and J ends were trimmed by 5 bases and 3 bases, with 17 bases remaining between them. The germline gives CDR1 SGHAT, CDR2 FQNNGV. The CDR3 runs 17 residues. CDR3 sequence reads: CASSKQGAAIYNSPLHF. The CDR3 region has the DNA TGTGCCAGCAGCAAACAAGGGGCCGCAATCTATAATTCACCCCTCCACTTT.

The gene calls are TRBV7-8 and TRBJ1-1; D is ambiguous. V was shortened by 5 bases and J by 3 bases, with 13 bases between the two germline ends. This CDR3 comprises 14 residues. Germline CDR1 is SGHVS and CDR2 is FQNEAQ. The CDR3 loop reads CASSPFYTYTEAFF. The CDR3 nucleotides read TGTGCCAGCAGCCCGTTCTATACCTACACTGAAGCTTTCTTT.

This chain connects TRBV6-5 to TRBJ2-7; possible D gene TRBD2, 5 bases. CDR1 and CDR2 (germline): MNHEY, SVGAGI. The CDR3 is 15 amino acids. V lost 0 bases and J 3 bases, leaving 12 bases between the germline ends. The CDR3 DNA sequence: TGTGCCAGCAGTTACTCATACGGGGTCAGCTACGAGCAGTACTTC. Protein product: CASSYSYGVSYEQYF.

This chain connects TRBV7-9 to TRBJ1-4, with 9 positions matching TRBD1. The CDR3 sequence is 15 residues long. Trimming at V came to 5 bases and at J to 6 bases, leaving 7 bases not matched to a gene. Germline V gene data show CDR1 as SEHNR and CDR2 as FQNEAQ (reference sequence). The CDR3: CASSTFTGGDEKLFF. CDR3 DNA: TGTGCCAGCAGCACCTTCACAGGGGGCGATGAAAAACTGTTTTTT. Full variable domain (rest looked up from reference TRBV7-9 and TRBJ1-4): DTGVSQNPRHKITKRGQNVTFRCDPISEHNRLYWYRQTLGQGPEFLTYFQNEAQLEKSRLLSDRFSAERPKGSFSTLEIQRTEQGDSAMYLCASSTFTGGDEKLFFGSGTQLSVL.

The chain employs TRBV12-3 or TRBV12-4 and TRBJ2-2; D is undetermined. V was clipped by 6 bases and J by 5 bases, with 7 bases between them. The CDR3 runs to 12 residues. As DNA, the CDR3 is TGTGCCAGCAGCCCCCTAACCGGGGAGCTGTTTTTT. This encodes CASSPLTGELFF.

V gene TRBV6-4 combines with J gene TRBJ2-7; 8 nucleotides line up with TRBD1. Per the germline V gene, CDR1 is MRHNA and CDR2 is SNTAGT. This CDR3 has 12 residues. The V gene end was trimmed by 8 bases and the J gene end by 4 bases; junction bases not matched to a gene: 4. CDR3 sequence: CASQGAPYEQYF. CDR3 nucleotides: TGTGCCAGCCAGGGGGCCCCTTACGAGCAGTACTTC.